This T cell receptor beta chain was obtained from a study of blood T cell repertoires in COVID-19. Study background: Donors in the United States, Italy and Spain gave samples during acute or convalescent COVID-19.

Source study methods: Estimation of nucleated cell counts was performed using reference gene primer amplification. Produced via immunoSEQ multiplex PCR; TCRdb's table is partial and in-frame only. V, J and clone size were drawn from that table, and D and trimming were deduced from the DNA. Found here are roughly 140,000 clones, around four fifths of them singletons; the top ten hold more than 5%. Participant reports of clinical history set cohort assignment. The CDR3 is 13 residues long. V was shortened by 4 bases and J by 0 bases, with 7 bases between the two germline ends. The germline gives CDR1 MNHNS, CDR2 SASEGT.

Sequencing was performed on PBMCs or T cells enriched from blood (not recorded which). The receptor was isolated from a woman between 40 and 50 years old who had recovered from COVID-19. The chain employs TRBV6-1 and TRBJ2-7; D not resolved. The CDR3 loop is CASSVHGSYEQYF. DNA of the CDR3: TGTGCCAGCAGTGTTCACGGCTCCTACGAGCAGTACTTC.